This note documents a single TCR beta chain sequence. The entry originates in a study of cytomegalovirus exposure and HLA in healthy donors. Trimming stripped 5 bases from V and 2 bases from J, with 10 bases between. The CDR3 consists of 13 residues. The germline CDR1 and CDR2 sequences are LNHDA and SQIVND (reference sequence). PCR was performed using 60 Vbeta and 13 Jbeta primers. Method: immunoSEQ multiplex PCR; TCRdb's copy keeps in-frame clones and lacks some. The sample has fewer than 350,000 clones, around 90% seen once. The source material was PBMCs. The sequence derives from a woman aged 18-29 years in good health and CMV-seronegative. The genes are TRBV19 and TRBJ2-7; maybe TRBD1 (5 bases). The CDR3 nucleotides read TGTGCCAGTAGTGCCGACAGAGCCTACGAGCAGTACTTC. It is translated as CASSADRAYEQYF.